This T cell receptor (beta chain) was sequenced in a study of OX40 agonist ivuxolimab in advanced cancers. Across the whole study: Melanoma, hepatocellular carcinoma, head and neck or renal cell cancer occurred in dose-escalation patients. Notes on the study in general: Dosing at 0.1 to 3.0 mg/kg was accompanied by clonal expansion of CD4+ and CD8+ blood T cells by week 6.

The sampling schedule covered blood at baseline, cycle 4 day 1, and cycle 7 day 1. Many counts were recorded for this clone. Its antigen is not identified. After removal of 3 bases from V and 5 bases from J, the junction contained 9 bases not matched to a gene. The V gene's germline CDR1 is KGHSH and CDR2 LQKENI. The CDR3 is made up of 15 amino acids. Generated by immunoSEQ multiplex PCR, the TCRdb table keeps only in-frame clones and is missing some. The data hold 90,000 to 100,000 clones, with about four fifths observed a single time. The genes are TRBV18 and TRBJ2-7, with TRBD1 matching 8 bases. The source is an adult with an advanced solid tumor such as melanoma, head and neck, liver or kidney cancer. The sample here was CD4+ or CD8+ T cells sorted from blood, taken in a trial of the OX40 agonist ivuxolimab. CDR3 sequence: CASSPRGQAGDEQYF. The CDR3 bases are TGTGCCAGCTCACCCCGGGGACAGGCAGGCGACGAGCAGTACTTC.